This TCR beta chain was retrieved from a study of T cell responses to AZD1222 COVID-19 vaccine. This CDR3 is 14 amino acids long. Germline CDR1 LNHDA, CDR2 SQIVND (reference sequence). J gave up 3 bases and V 5 bases, and 6 bases lay outside the gene matches. Only in-frame clones appear in the TCRdb table, and some are missing; sequencing was by immunoSEQ multiplex PCR. Of about 60,000 clones in the sample, about three quarters are singletons; the top ten hold roughly 4%. The sequencing used peripheral blood, collected 28 days after the second AZD1222 dose. This clonotype was obtained from an adult who received the AZD1222 COVID-19 vaccine. The chain couples TRBV19 to TRBJ1-1, with TRBD1 matching over 7 bases. CDR3 protein: CASSLRQGDTEAFF. CDR3 DNA sequence: TGTGCCAGTAGTCTGAGACAGGGTGACACTGAAGCTTTCTTT.